The 11 T cell receptor beta chains presented below share a single source sample, sequenced in a study of T cell repertoires in cytomegalovirus infection. TCRdb independently ran MiXCR on the reads; one entry per CDR3 protein. The data show about 920,000 distinct CDR3 sequences, around 30% seen once. The antigens of these receptors remain unknown. The sequences come from cultured CD8+ T cells from PBMCs, collected from culture after CMV antigen stimulation. The receptors shown here come from a human donor in good health (CMV status not recorded). Some clones in this sample may be carry-over from other donors' samples.

The V call is TRBV6-2 or TRBV6-3, the J call TRBJ2-7; perhaps TRBD1 as D (5 bases). The CDR3 sequence is 14 residues long. Deletions cut 6 bases from V and 4 bases from J, with 16 bases between. Germline CDR1 is MNHEY and CDR2 is SVGEGT. This chain's CDR3 is CASRADSSGYEQYV. CDR3 sequence (DNA): TGTGCCAGCAGGGCCGACAGCTCAGGTTACGAGCAGTACGTC.

Only one count was recorded for this clonotype. CDR3 DNA sequence: TGTGCCAGCAGCTTCCGGGACAGGGGGCGGGAGACCCAGTACTTC. Encoded protein: CASSFRDRGRETQYF. The rearrangement links TRBV5-5 to TRBJ2-5; TRBD1 aligns across 12 bases. Germline V CDR1 and CDR2: SGHKS, YYEKEE (reference sequence). Trimming removed 2 bases from V and 5 bases from J; junction bases left unmatched: 4. The CDR3 spans 15 residues.

V gene TRBV28 combines with J gene TRBJ2-3; 8 positions match TRBD2. CDR3 length equals 15 residues. Germline V gene sequence: CDR1 MDHEN, CDR2 SYDVKM. Losses at the gene ends were 8 bases for V and 0 bases for J; bases not matched to a gene: 7. CDR3 protein: CASCSGTRSTDTQYF. The CDR3 region has the DNA TGTGCCAGCTGCTCCGGGACTAGAAGCACAGATACGCAGTATTTT. Combining the CDR3 with reference TRBV28 and TRBJ2-3 gives the whole variable domain DVKVTQSSRYLVKRTGEKVFLECVQDMDHENMFWYRQDPGLGLRLIYFSYDVKMKEKGDIPEGYSVSREKKERFSLILESASTNQTSMYLCASCSGTRSTDTQYFGPGTRLTVL.

The genes are TRBV25-1 and TRBJ1-1; D call uncertain. The V and J ends lost 1 base and 11 bases respectively, with 11 bases between them. The CDR3 covers 12 residues. Germline CDR1 MGHDK, CDR2 SYGVNS. CDR3 nucleotide sequence: TGTGCCAGCAGTGAATCTCTAGGTGAGGCTTTCTTT. Translation: CASSESLGEAFF.

There are a few counts of this clonotype. The chain recombines TRBV27 with TRBJ1-1, with 8 bases fitting TRBD1. The CDR3 extends over 13 amino acids. The germline V gene encodes CDR1 MNHEY and CDR2 SMNVEV (reference sequence). The trim removed 5 bases at V and 5 bases at J, leaving 4 bases unmatched. The CDR3 DNA reads TGTGCCAGCAGTGAGACAGGGGATACTGAAGCTTTCTTT. It encodes CASSETGDTEAFF.

This clonotype was counted many times. The chain couples TRBV7-2 to TRBJ2-7, with D tentatively TRBD2 (5 bases). This CDR3 region has 15 residues. CDR1 SGHTA and CDR2 FQGNSA come from the germline V gene. With 5 bases removed from V and 4 bases from J, the gap between germline ends came to 18 bases. CDR3 amino acids: CASSPRRGEFYEQYV. The CDR3 bases are TGTGCCAGCAGCCCACGCCGGGGAGAATTTTACGAGCAGTACGTC.

This clonotype appeared a few times. CDR3 nucleotides: TGCGCCAGCAGCCTAGGGGACCCGCGGGCAGGGAATGGCTACACCTTC. Translating gives CASSLGDPRAGNGYTF. The rearrangement links TRBV4-1 to TRBJ1-2, with D maybe TRBD1 (5 bases). The CDR3 runs to 16 residues. V was clipped by 4 bases and J by 6 bases, with 21 bases between them. The germline CDR1 and CDR2 sequences are MGHRA and YSYEKL.

At least ten counts were recorded for this clonotype. The chain carries TRBV7-2 and TRBJ1-4, with D unresolved. Germline-derived CDR1 and CDR2 are SGHTA and FQGNSA. The CDR3 spans 15 residues. The V end was cut by 1 base, the J end by 5 bases, with 11 bases between. CDR3 nucleotides: TGTGCCAGCAGCTTAGTAAGCCAGGCAAATGAAAAACTGTTTTTT. Translation gives CASSLVSQANEKLFF.

A few counts support this clonotype. V is TRBV7-4 and J is TRBJ2-1; 9 bases align to TRBD1. In germline, CDR1 is SGHVT, CDR2 SQSDAQ. V was clipped by 7 bases and J by 2 bases; unmatched bases: 9. This CDR3 region has 16 residues. The CDR3 DNA reads as TGTGCCAGCACCATACCGACAGGGGGTACCTACAATGAGCAGTTCTTC. Residues: CASTIPTGGTYNEQFF.

This clonotype appeared many times. The genes are TRBV7-8 and TRBJ1-5, with 8 bases identical to TRBD1. Losses at the gene ends were 1 base for V and 2 bases for J; bases not matched to a gene: 1. CDR3 size: 15 residues. The germline V gene has CDR1 SGHVS and CDR2 FQNEAQ. CDR3 sequence: CASSLVTGGNQPQHF. In DNA form, the CDR3 reads TGTGCCAGCAGCTTAGTGACAGGGGGCAATCAGCCCCAGCATTTT.

J is TRBJ1-2 and V is TRBV24-1; D may be TRBD1 (5 bases). CDR1 and CDR2 (germline): KGHDR, SFDVKD. V dropped 6 bases and J dropped 0 bases, with 10 bases sitting between them. The CDR3 spans 14 residues. CDR3 nucleotide sequence: TGTGCCACCAGTCGAGGGGTCGCTAACTATGGCTACACCTTC. Translating gives CATSRGVANYGYTF.